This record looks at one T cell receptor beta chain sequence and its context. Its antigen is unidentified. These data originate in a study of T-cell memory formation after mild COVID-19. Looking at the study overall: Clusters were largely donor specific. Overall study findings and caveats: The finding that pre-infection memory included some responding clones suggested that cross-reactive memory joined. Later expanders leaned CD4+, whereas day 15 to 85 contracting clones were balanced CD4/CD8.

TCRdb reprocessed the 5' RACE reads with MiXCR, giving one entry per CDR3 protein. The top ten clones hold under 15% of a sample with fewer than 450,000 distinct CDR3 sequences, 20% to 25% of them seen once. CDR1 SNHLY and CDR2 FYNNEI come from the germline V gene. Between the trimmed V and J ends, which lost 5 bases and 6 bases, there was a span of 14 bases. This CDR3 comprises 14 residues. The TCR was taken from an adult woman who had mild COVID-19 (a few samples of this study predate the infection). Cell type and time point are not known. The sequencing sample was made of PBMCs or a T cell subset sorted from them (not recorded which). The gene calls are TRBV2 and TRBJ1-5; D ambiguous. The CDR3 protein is CASSFEGGGQPQHF. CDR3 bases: TGTGCCAGCAGTTTTGAGGGAGGAGGTCAGCCCCAGCATTTT.